Reported below is one T cell receptor (beta chain). The method was immunoSEQ multiplex PCR; TCRdb's version includes in-frame clones alone and lacks a portion of them. Altogether about 1.5 million clones are present, 95% to 99% being singletons, with the ten largest covering around 0.45%. After removal of 5 bases from V and 3 bases from J, the junction contained 6 bases not matched to a gene. This CDR3 has 14 residues. Germline V gene data show CDR1 as WNHNN and CDR2 as SYGVQD (reference sequence). This specimen belongs to a study of shared clonotypes between healthy human individuals. The receptor's source is a man younger than 40 in good health. The sample comprised naive CD4+ T cells sorted from blood. As to subset: CD45RA+ positively selected. The genes are TRBV10-1 and TRBJ2-5; 7 bases agree with TRBD1. The CDR3 region has the DNA TGCGCCAGCAGTCGCGCCGGGACAGAAGAGACCCAGTACTTC. Translated, it gives CASSRAGTEETQYF.